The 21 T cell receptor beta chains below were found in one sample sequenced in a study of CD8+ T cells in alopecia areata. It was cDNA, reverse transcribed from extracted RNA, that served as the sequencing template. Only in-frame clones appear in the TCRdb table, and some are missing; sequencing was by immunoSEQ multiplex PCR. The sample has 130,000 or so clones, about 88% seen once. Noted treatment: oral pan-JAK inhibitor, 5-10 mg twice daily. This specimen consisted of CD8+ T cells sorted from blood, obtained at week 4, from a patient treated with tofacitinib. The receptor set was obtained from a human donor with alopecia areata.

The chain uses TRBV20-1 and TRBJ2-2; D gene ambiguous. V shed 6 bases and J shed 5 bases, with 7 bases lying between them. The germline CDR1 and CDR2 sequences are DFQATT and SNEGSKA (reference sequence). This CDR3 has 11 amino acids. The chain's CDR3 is CSAVETGELFF. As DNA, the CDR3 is TGCAGTGCCGTAGAAACCGGGGAGCTGTTTTTT.

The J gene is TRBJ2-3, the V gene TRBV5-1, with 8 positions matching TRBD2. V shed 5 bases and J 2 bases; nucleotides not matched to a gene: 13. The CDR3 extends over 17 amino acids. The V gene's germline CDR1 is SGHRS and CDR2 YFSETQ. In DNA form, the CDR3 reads TGCGCCAGCAGATCTACCCCTATAGCGGGATACACAGATACGCAGTATTTT. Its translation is CASRSTPIAGYTDTQYF.

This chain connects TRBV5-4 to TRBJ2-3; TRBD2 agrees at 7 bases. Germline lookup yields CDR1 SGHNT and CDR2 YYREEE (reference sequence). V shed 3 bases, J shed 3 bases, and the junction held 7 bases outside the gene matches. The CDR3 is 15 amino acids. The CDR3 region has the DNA TGTGCCAGCAGCTCAGCGGGGTGGGGGACAGATACGCAGTATTTT. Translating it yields CASSSAGWGTDTQYF.

This CDR3 reads CASSEDLGNTDTQYF. Here the CDR3 DNA reads TGTGCCAGCAGTGAAGATCTGGGGAACACAGATACGCAGTATTTT. The V gene is TRBV6-1, the J gene TRBJ2-3; D is unclear. The length of the CDR3 is 15 residues. V lost 1 base and J lost 2, with 10 bases in between. Germline assignment: CDR1 MNHNS and CDR2 SASEGT.

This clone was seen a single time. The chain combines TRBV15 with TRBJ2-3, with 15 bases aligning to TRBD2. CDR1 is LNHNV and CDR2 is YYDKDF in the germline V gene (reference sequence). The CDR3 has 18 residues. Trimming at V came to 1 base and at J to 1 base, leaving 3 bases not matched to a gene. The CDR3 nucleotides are TGTGCCACCAGCAGAGGGGGGACTAGCGGGGGGCGCACAGATACGCAGTATTTT. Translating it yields CATSRGGTSGGRTDTQYF.

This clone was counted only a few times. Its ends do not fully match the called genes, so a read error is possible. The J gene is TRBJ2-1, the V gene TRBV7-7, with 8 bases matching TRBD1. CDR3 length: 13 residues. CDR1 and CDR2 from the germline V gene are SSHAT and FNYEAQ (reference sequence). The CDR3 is CASSLDRANEQFF. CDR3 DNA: TGTGCTAGCAGCTTGGACAGGGCGAATGAGCAGTTCTTC.

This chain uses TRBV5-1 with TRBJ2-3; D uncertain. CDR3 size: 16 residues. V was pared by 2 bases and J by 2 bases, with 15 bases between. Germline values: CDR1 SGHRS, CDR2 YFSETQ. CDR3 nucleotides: TGCGCCAGCAGCTTAAACCTAGGATTCTACACAGATACGCAGTATTTT. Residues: CASSLNLGFYTDTQYF. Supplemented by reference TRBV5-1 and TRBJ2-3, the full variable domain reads KAGVTQTPRYLIKTRGQQVTLSCSPISGHRSVSWYQQTPGQGLQFLFEYFSETQRNKGNFPGRFSGRQFSNSRSEMNVSTLELGDSALYLCASSLNLGFYTDTQYFGPGTRLTVL.

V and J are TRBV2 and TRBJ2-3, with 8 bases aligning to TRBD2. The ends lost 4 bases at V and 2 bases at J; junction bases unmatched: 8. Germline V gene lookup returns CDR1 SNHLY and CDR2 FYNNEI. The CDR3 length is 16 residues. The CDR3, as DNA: TGTGCCAGCAGTGCTTCTCGCGGGAGGAACACAGATACGCAGTATTTT. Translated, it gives CASSASRGRNTDTQYF. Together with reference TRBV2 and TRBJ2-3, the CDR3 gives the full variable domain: EPEVTQTPSHQVTQMGQEVILRCVPISNHLYFYWYRQILGQKVEFLVSFYNNEISEKSEIFDDQFSVERPDGSNFTLKIRSTKLEDSAMYFCASSASRGRNTDTQYFGPGTRLTVL.

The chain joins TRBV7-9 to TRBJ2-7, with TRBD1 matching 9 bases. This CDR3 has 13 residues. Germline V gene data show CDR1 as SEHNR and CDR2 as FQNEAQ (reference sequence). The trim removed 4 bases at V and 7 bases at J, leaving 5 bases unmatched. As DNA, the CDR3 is TGTGCCAGCAGCTGGACAGGGGCGAGGGAGCAGTACTTC. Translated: CASSWTGAREQYF.

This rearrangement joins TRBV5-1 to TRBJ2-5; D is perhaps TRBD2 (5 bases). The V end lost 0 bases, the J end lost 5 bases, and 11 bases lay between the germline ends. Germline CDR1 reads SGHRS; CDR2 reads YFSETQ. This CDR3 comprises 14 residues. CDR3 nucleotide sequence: TGCGCCAGCAGCTTGGTGGTAGCGATGGAGACCCAGTACTTC. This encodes CASSLVVAMETQYF.

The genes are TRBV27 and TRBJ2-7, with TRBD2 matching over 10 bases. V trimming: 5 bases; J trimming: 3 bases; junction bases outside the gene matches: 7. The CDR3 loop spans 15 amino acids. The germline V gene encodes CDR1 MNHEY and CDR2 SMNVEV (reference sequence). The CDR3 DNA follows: TGTGCCAGCAGTCCCCTAGCGGGGGAGGTCTACGAGCAGTACTTC. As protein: CASSPLAGEVYEQYF.

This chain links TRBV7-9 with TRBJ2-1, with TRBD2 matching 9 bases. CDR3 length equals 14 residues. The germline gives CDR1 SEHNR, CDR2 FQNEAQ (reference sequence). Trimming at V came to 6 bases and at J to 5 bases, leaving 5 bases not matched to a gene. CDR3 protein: CASRGTSTDNEQFF. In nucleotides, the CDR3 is TGTGCCAGCAGAGGGACTAGCACCGACAATGAGCAGTTCTTC.

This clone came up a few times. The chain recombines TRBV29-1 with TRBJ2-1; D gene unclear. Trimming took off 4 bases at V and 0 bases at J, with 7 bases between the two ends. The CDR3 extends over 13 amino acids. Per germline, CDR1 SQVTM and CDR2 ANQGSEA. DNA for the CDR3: TGCAGCGTTGGGGCAAGCTCCTACAATGAGCAGTTCTTC. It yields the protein CSVGASSYNEQFF.

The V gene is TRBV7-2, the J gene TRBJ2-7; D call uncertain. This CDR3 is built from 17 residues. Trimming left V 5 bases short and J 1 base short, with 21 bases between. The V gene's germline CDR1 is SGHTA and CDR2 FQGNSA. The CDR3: CASSLESYGQLSYEQYF. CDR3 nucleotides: TGTGCCAGCAGCCTCGAATCTTACGGGCAGTTATCCTACGAGCAGTACTTC. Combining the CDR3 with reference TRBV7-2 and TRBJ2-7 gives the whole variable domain GAGVSQSPSNKVTEKGKDVELRCDPISGHTALYWYRQSLGQGLEFLIYFQGNSAPDKSGLPSDRFSAERTGGSVSTLTIQRTQQEDSAVYLCASSLESYGQLSYEQYFGPGTRLTVT.

The CDR3 sequence is CASSYEGGYEQYF. The DNA for the CDR3 is TGTGCCAGCAGTTACGAAGGGGGCTACGAGCAGTACTTC. The V gene is TRBV6-6, the J gene TRBJ2-7; D might be TRBD1 (6 bases). Deletions cut 2 bases from V and 3 bases from J, with 8 bases between. The CDR3 runs to 13 residues. CDR1 is MNHNY and CDR2 is SVGAGI in the germline V gene (reference sequence).

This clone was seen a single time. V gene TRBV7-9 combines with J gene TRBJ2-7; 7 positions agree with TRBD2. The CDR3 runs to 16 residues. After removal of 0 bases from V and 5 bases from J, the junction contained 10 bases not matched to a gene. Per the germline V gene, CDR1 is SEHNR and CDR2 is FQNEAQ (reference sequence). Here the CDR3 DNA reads TGTGCCAGCAGCTTAGCCCTTGGGGGGGATACCCACGAGCAGTACTTC. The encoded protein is CASSLALGGDTHEQYF.

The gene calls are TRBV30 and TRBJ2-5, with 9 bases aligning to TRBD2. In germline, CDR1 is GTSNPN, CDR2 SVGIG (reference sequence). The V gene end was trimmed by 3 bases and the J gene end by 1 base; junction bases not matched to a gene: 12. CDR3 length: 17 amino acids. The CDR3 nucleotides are TGTGCCTGGAGACTCCTAGTGAGCGGGAGGATCCAAGAGACCCAGTACTTC. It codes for CAWRLLVSGRIQETQYF.

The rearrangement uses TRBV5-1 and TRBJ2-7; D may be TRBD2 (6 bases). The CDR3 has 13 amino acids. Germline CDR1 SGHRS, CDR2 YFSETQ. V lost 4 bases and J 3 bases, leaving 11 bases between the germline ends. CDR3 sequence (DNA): TGCGCCAGCAGCGGGCGGGAACGCTACGAGCAGTACTTC. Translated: CASSGRERYEQYF.

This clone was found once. The CDR3 region has the DNA TGCGCCAGCAGCGAAGACGAACTCGGCTGCAGCTACACCTTC. Protein: CASSEDELGCSYTF. V is TRBV10-1 and J is TRBJ1-2; D gene ambiguous. Trimming left V 6 bases short and J 9 bases short, with 20 bases between. The germline V gene encodes CDR1 WNHNN and CDR2 SYGVQD (reference sequence). The CDR3 covers 14 residues.

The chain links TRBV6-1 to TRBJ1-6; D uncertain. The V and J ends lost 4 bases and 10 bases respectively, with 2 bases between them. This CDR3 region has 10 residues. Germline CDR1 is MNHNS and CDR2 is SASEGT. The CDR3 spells CASSGSPLHF. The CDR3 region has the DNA TGTGCCAGCAGTGGATCACCCCTCCACTTT.

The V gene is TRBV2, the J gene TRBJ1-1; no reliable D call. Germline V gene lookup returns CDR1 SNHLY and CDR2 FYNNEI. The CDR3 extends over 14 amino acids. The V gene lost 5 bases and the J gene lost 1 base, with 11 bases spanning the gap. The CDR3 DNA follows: TGTGCCAGCAGTATTTCTGCGGGGAACACTGAAGCTTTCTTT. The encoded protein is CASSISAGNTEAFF.